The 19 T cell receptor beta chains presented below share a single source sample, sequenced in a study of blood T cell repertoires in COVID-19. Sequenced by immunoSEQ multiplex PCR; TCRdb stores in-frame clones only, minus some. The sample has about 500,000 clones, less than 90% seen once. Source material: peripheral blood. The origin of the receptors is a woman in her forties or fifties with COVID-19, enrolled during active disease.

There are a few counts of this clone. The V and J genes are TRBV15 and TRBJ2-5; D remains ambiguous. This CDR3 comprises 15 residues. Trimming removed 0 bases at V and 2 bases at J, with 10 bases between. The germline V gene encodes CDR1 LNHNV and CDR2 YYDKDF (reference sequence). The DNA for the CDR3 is TGTGCCACCAGCAGAGACAGGTTACAACAAGAGACCCAGTACTTC. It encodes CATSRDRLQQETQYF. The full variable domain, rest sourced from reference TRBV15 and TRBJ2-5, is DAMVIQNPRYQVTQFGKPVTLSCSQTLNHNVMYWYQQKSSQAPKLLFHYYDKDFNNEADTPDNFQSRRPNTSFCFLDIRSPGLGDTAMYLCATSRDRLQQETQYFGPGTRLLVL.

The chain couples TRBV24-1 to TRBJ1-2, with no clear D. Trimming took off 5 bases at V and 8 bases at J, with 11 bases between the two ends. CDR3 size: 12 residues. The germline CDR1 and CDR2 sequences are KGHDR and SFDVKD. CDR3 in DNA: TGTGCCACCAGTGCGCCAGGATACGGCTACACCTTC. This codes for CATSAPGYGYTF.

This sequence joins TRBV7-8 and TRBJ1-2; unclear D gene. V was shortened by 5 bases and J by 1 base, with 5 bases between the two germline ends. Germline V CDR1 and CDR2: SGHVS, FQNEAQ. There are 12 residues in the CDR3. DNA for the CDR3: TGTGCCAGCAGCCTAAATAACTATGGCTACACCTTC. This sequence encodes CASSLNNYGYTF. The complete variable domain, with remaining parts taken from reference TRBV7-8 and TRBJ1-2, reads GAGVSQSPRYKVAKRGQDVALRCDPISGHVSLFWYQQALGQGPEFLTYFQNEAQLDKSGLPSDRFFAERPEGSVSTLKIQRTQQEDSAVYLCASSLNNYGYTFGSGTRLTVV.

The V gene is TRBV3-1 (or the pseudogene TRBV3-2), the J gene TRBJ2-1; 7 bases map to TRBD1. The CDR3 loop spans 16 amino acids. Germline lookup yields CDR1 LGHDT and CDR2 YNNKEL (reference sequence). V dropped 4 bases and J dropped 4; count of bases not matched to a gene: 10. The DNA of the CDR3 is TGTGCCAGCAGCCGACAGGGTCGCGGATTGTACAATGAGCAGTTCTTC. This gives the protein CASSRQGRGLYNEQFF.

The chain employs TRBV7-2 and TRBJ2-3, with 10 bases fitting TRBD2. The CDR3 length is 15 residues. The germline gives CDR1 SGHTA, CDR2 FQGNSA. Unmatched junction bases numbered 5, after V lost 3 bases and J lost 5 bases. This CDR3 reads CASSLPSGGVDTQYF. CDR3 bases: TGTGCCAGCAGCTTGCCTAGCGGGGGTGTAGATACGCAGTATTTT.

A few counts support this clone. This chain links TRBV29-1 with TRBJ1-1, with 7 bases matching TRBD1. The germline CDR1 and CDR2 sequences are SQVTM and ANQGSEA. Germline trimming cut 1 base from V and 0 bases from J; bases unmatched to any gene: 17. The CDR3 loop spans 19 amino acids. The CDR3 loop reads CSVEVYRTGLTSVNTEAFF. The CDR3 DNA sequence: TGCAGCGTTGAAGTATACCGGACAGGTCTTACATCGGTGAACACTGAAGCTTTCTTT.

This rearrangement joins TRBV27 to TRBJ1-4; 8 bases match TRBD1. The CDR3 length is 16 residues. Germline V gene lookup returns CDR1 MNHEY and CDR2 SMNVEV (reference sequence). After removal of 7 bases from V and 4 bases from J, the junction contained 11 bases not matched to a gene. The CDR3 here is CASKEQGALGNEKLFF. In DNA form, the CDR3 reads TGTGCCAGCAAAGAGCAGGGGGCATTGGGTAATGAAAAACTGTTTTTT.

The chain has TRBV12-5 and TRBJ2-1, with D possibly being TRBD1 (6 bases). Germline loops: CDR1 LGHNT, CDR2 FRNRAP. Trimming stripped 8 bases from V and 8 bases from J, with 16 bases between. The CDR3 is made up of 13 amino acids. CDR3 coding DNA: TGTGCTAGTCTACAGGGCCACCCCGATGAGCAGTTCTTC. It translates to CASLQGHPDEQFF.

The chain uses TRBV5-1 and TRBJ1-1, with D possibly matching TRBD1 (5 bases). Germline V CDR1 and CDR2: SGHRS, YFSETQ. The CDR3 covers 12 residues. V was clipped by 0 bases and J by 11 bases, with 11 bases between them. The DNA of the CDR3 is TGCGCCAGCAGCTTGGATCAGGGTGAGGCTTTCTTT. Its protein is CASSLDQGEAFF.

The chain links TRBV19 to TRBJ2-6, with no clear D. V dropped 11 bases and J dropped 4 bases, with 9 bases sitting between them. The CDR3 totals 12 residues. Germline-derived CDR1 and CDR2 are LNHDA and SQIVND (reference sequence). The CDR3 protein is CASGSGANVLTF. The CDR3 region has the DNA TGTGCCTCCGGGTCCGGGGCCAACGTCCTGACTTTC.

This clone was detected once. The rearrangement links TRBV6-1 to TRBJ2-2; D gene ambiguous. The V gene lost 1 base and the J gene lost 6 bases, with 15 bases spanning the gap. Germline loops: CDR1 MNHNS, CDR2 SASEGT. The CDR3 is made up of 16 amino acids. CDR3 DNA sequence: TGTGCCAGCAGTGAAGTAGGCAGCTCCGGAGCCGGGGAGCTGTTTTTT. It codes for CASSEVGSSGAGELFF.

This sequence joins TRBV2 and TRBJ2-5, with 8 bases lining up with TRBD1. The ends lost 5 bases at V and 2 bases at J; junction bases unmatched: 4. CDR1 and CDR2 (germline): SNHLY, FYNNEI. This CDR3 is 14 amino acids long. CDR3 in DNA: TGTGCCAGCAGTATACAGGGGGGACAAGAGACCCAGTACTTC. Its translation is CASSIQGGQETQYF.

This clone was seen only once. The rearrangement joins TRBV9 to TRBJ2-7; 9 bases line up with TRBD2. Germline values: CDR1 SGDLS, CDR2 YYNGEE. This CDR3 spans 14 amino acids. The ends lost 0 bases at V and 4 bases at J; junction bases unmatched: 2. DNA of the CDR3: TGTGCCAGCAGCGTAGCTAGCGGGGATTACGAGCAGTACTTC. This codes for CASSVASGDYEQYF.

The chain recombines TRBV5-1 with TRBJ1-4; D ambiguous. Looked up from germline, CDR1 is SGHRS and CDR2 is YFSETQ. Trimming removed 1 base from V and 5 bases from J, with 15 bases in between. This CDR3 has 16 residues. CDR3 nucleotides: TGCGCCAGCAGCTTGAGAATTGCGGAACTGAATGAAAAACTGTTTTTT. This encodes CASSLRIAELNEKLFF.

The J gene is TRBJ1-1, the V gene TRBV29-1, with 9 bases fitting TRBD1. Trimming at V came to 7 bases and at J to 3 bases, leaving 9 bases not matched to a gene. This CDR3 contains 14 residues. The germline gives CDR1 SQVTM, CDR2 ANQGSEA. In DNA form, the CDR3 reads TGCAGCGGACTCGGGACAGGGTTGGACACTGAAGCTTTCTTT. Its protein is CSGLGTGLDTEAFF.

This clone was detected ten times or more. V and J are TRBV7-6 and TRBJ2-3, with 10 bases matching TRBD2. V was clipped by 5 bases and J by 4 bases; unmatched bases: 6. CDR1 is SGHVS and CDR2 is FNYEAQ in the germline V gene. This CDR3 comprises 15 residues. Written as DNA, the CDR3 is TGTGCCAGCAGCCCGGAGCGGGGGGGGGCAGATACGCAGTATTTT. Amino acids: CASSPERGGADTQYF.

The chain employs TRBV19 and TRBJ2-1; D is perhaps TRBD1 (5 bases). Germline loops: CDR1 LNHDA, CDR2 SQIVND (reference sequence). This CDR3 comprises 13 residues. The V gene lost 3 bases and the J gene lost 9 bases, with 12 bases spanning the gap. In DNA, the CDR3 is TGTGCCAGTAGTATCACCCAGGGTAGTGAGCAGTTCTTC. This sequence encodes CASSITQGSEQFF.

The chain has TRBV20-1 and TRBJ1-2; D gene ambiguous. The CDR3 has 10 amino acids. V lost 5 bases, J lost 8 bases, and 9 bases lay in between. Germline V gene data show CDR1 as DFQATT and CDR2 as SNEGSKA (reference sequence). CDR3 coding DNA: TGCAGTGCTTCGGAGTTGGGCTACACCTTC. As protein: CSASELGYTF.

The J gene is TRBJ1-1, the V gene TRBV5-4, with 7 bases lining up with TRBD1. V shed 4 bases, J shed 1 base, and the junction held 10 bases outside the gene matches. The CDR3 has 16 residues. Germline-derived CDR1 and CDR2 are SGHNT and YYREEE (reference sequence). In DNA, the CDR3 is TGTGCCAGCAGCCAGGGAATGAGACAGGGGAACACTGAAGCTTTCTTT. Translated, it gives CASSQGMRQGNTEAFF.